This TCR beta chain was documented in a study of blood T cell repertoires in COVID-19. The wider study: Acute and convalescent COVID-19 samples came from the United States, Italy and Spain. In each case, the material was cDNA or gDNA derived from T cells, B-cell-depleted T cells, or PBMCs.

As handled by the study authors: Amplification of reference gene primers was used by the study to estimate nucleated cell counts. The method was immunoSEQ multiplex PCR; TCRdb's version includes in-frame clones alone and lacks a portion of them. That table gives V, J and clone size, and the DNA gave D and trimming. Among roughly 260,000 clones listed, about 90% were seen once. The CDR3 loop spans 15 amino acids. The chain carries TRBV21-1 and TRBJ2-5; no DNA check was done on the table's D call, TRBD1. TRBV21-1 is assigned pseudogene status. This clonotype was sampled from a woman between 35 and 50 years old with acute or convalescent COVID-19. Sequenced: peripheral blood. CDR3 sequence reads: CASSKEGTEKETQYF. The DNA for the CDR3 is TGTGCCAGCAGCAAAGAAGGGACAGAGAAAGAGACCCAGTACTTC.